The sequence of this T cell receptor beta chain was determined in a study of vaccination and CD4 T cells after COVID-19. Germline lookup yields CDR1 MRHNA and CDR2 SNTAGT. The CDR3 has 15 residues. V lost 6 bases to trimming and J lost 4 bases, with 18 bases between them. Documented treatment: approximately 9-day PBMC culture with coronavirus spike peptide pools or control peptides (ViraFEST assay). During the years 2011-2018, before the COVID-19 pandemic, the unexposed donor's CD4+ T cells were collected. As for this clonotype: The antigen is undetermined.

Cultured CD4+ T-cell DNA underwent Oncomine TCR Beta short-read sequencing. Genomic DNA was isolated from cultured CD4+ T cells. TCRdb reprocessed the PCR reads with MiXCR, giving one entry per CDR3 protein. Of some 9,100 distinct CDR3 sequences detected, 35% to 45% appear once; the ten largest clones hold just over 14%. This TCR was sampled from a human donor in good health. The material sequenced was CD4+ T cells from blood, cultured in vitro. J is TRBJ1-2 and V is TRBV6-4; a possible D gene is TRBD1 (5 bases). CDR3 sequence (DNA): TGTGCCAGCAGAACCCGGGGCCCTGAATCCTATGGCTACACCTTC. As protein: CASRTRGPESYGYTF.